The clone carrying this T cell receptor beta chain was observed a single time. What it binds is not known. These data come from a study of lymphopenia after photon versus proton radiotherapy. Overall study findings and caveats: Under photons, naive T cells and diversity fell while effector/memory populations rose.

Sequencing used immunoSEQ multiplex PCR; TCRdb keeps in-frame clones, though not all of them. The sample lists under 9,500 clones, just under 95% occurring once. Germline CDR1 reads MNHNS; CDR2 reads SASEGT. Trimming removed 4 bases at V and 14 bases at J, with 15 bases between. There are 12 residues in the CDR3. The sequence came from a woman aged 45-59 years with cholangiocarcinoma. The genes are TRBV6-1 and TRBJ2-1; TRBD2 might be the D (5 bases). The source material was peripheral blood, sampled from a patient treated with photon-based radiotherapy. The CDR3 DNA sequence: TGTGCCAGCAGTGGTCCACCTCCGGAGGAGTTCTTC. This gives the protein CASSGPPPEEFF.